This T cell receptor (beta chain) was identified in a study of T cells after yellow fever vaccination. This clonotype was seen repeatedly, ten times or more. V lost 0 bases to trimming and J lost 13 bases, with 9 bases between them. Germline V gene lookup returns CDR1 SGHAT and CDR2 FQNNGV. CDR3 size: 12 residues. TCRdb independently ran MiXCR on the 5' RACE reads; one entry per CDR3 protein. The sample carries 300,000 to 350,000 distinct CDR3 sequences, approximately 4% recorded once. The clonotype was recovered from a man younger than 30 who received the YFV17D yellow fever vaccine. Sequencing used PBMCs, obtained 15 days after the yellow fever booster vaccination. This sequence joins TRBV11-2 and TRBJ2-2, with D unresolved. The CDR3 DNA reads TGTGCCAGCAGCTTAGAACCCCTTAGGCTGTTTTTT. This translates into CASSLEPLRLFF. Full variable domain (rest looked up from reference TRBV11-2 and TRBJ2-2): EAGVAQSPRYKIIEKRQSVAFWCNPISGHATLYWYQQILGQGPKLLIQFQNNGVVDDSQLPKDRFSAERLKGVDSTLKIQPAKLEDSAVYLCASSLEPLRLFFGEGSRLTVL.